These 5 T cell receptor beta chains came from one sample sequenced in a study of blood T cell repertoires in COVID-19. The method was immunoSEQ multiplex PCR; TCRdb's version includes in-frame clones alone and lacks a portion of them. Of about 16,000 clones listed, around 86% are singletons. Sequenced input: peripheral blood. These receptors all stem from a human donor in a cohort sampled during active COVID-19.

This chain uses TRBV6-5 with TRBJ2-3, with no clear D. Trimming left V 7 bases short and J 4 bases short, with 12 bases between. The length of the CDR3 is 13 residues. CDR1 MNHEY and CDR2 SVGAGI come from the germline V gene. The CDR3 is CASTESPPDTQYF. In DNA form, the CDR3 reads TGTGCCAGCACCGAGAGTCCCCCAGATACGCAGTATTTT.

This chain links TRBV4-3 with TRBJ1-2, with 7 bases identical to TRBD1. With V trimmed by 2 bases and J by 1 base, 7 bases remained unmatched. Germline V CDR1 and CDR2: LGHNA, YSLEER. This CDR3 has 16 residues. CDR3 loop: CASSQRRTGLNYGYTF. CDR3 nucleotides: TGCGCCAGCAGCCAACGGCGGACAGGCCTTAACTATGGCTACACCTTC.

This clone was detected only a few times. The DNA of the CDR3 is TGTGCCAGCGAGACAGTGTTTGATGGCTACACCTTC. Its translation is CASETVFDGYTF. V gene TRBV6-6 combines with J gene TRBJ1-2, with a weak D call TRBD1 (5 bases). Trimming cost V 8 bases and J 6 bases, with 13 bases left between them. In germline, CDR1 is MNHNY, CDR2 SVGAGI (reference sequence). The CDR3 contains 12 residues.

The V and J genes are TRBV27 and TRBJ2-7; 8 bases are a match to TRBD1. From germline, CDR1 is MNHEY and CDR2 SMNVEV (reference sequence). The trim removed 5 bases at V and 5 bases at J, leaving 14 bases unmatched. There are 16 residues in the CDR3. CDR3 nucleotides: TGTGCCAGCAGTCCCCCTTCGACAGGGGTGGATCACGAGCAGTACTTC. Translating gives CASSPPSTGVDHEQYF.

The CDR3 DNA sequence: TGCGCCAGCAGCTCCTCGAAGACTCTGGACGAGCAGTACTTC. Translating gives CASSSSKTLDEQYF. This chain uses TRBV5-1 with TRBJ2-7; the D is unclear. The CDR3 spans 14 residues. Germline CDR1 SGHRS, CDR2 YFSETQ. Trimming pared 3 bases from V and 5 bases from J, leaving 15 bases between.